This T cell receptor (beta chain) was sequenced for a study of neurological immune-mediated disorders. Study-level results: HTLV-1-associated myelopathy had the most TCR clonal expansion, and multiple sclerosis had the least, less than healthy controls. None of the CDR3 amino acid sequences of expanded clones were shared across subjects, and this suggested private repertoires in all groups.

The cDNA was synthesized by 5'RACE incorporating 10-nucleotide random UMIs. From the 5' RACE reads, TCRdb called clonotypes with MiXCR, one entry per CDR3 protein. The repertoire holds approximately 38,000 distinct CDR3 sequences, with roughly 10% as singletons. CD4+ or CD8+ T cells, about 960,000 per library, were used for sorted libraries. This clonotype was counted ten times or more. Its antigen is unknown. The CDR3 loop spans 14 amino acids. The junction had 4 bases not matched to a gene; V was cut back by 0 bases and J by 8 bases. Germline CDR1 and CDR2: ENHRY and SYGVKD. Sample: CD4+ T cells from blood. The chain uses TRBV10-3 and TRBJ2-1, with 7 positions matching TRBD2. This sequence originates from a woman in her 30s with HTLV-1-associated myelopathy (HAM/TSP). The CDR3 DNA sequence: TGTGCCATCAGTGAGTCGACTAGCATCGATGAGCAGTTCTTC. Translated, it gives CAISESTSIDEQFF.